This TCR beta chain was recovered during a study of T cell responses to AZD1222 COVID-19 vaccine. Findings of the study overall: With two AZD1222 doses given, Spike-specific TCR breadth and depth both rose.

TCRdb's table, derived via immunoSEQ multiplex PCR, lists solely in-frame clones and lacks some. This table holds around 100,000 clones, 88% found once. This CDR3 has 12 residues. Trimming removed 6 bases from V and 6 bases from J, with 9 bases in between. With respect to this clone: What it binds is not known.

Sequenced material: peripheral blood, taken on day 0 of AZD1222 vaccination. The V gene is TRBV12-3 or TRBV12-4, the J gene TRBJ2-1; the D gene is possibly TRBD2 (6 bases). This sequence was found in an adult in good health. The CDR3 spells CASRIAVNEQFF. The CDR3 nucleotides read TGTGCCAGCAGGATAGCGGTCAATGAGCAGTTCTTC.